The 19 T cell receptor beta chains listed next were all sequenced from one sample in a study of blood T cell repertoires in COVID-19. TCRdb's table, derived via immunoSEQ multiplex PCR, lists solely in-frame clones and lacks some. The sample records some 490,000 clones, around nine tenths being singletons. The source material was PBMCs or T cells enriched from blood (not recorded which). Receptors were obtained from a woman aged 55 to 70 who had recovered from COVID-19.

The chain carries TRBV10-1 and TRBJ2-3, with TRBD1 identical over 9 bases. The V segment lost 6 bases and the J segment 2 bases; nucleotides outside the gene matches: 6. The germline V gene has CDR1 WNHNN and CDR2 SYGVQD (reference sequence). The CDR3 is 15 residues long. The CDR3 bases are TGCGCCAGCAGGTTGGGACAGGGCCTCACAGATACGCAGTATTTT. It encodes CASRLGQGLTDTQYF.

The CDR3 is CATSDWDKANTGELFF. CDR3 DNA sequence: TGTGCCACCAGTGATTGGGACAAAGCGAACACCGGGGAGCTGTTTTTT. This sequence joins TRBV24-1 and TRBJ2-2, with TRBD1 as a possible D gene (6 bases). The CDR3 spans 16 residues. Looked up from germline, CDR1 is KGHDR and CDR2 is SFDVKD. The V gene lost 2 bases and the J gene lost 0 bases, with 9 bases spanning the gap.

The chain is built from TRBV29-1 and TRBJ1-4; D perhaps matches TRBD1 (6 bases). The CDR3 extends over 12 amino acids. The V gene lost 6 bases and the J gene lost 7 bases, with 12 bases spanning the gap. The germline V gene encodes CDR1 SQVTM and CDR2 ANQGSEA. CDR3 nucleotides: TGCAGCGTGGCACAGGGTAGTGAAAAACTGTTTTTT. Its protein is CSVAQGSEKLFF.

The chain joins TRBV25-1 to TRBJ1-5, with D tentatively TRBD1 (6 bases). The CDR3 spans 15 residues. V was pared by 1 base and J by 5 bases, with 12 bases between. CDR1 MGHDK and CDR2 SYGVNS come from the germline V gene. This chain's CDR3 is CASSESNRVDQPQHF. The CDR3 DNA follows: TGTGCCAGCAGTGAATCCAACAGGGTCGATCAGCCCCAGCATTTT.

This chain connects TRBV6-2 or TRBV6-3 to TRBJ1-1, with D tentatively TRBD1 (5 bases). CDR3 size: 15 residues. Trimming shortened V by 4 bases and J by 7 bases, and 19 bases separated the two germline ends. Germline CDR1 and CDR2: MNHEY and SVGEGT. CDR3 in DNA: TGTGCCAGCAGTTCCCGAACGGGTTGGGGGGGTGAAGCTTTCTTT. Translation gives CASSSRTGWGGEAFF.

The V gene is TRBV6-2 or TRBV6-3, the J gene TRBJ1-5, with a tentative D call TRBD1 (6 bases). CDR3 length: 16 residues. CDR1 and CDR2 from the germline V gene are MNHEY and SVGEGT. V shed 5 bases and J shed 4 bases, with 18 bases lying between them. The chain's CDR3 is CASSPRIGQLNQPQHF. Here the CDR3 DNA reads TGTGCCAGCAGTCCACGAATCGGACAGCTAAATCAGCCCCAGCATTTT.

The chain combines TRBV11-2 with TRBJ2-7; the match to TRBD2 covers 8 bases. CDR3 length equals 14 residues. The trim removed 4 bases at V and 6 bases at J, leaving 8 bases unmatched. Germline V lookup: CDR1 SGHAT, CDR2 FQNNGV. DNA of the CDR3: TGTGCCAGCAGCTCGCCCGGGGGGGGTCGCGAGCAGTACGTC. This sequence encodes CASSSPGGGREQYV.

Only a few counts were recorded for this clone. V usage is TRBV5-1 and J usage is TRBJ2-7; 10 bases map to TRBD1. J lost 0 bases, V lost 4 bases, and 7 bases had no gene match. Germline V gene data show CDR1 as SGHRS and CDR2 as YFSETQ. The length of the CDR3 is 16 residues. The CDR3 sequence is CASSVDRGPSSYEQYF. CDR3 DNA: TGCGCCAGCAGCGTCGACAGGGGGCCCAGCTCCTACGAGCAGTACTTC.

The chain links TRBV25-1 to TRBJ2-2; TRBD2 aligns across 11 bases. V was clipped by 1 base and J by 6 bases; unmatched bases: 4. This CDR3 is 16 amino acids long. Looked up from germline, CDR1 is MGHDK and CDR2 is SYGVNS. The CDR3, as DNA: TGTGCCAGCAGTGAATTTAGCGGGGGGGTCCCCGGGGAGCTGTTTTTT. This encodes CASSEFSGGVPGELFF.

This clone turned up a few times. This chain's CDR3 is CASSLGQGGYGYTF. The CDR3 region has the DNA TGTGCCAGCAGTCTAGGACAGGGGGGCTATGGCTACACCTTC. The chain has TRBV6-4 and TRBJ1-2; 10 nucleotides agree with TRBD1. The CDR3 is 14 amino acids. The ends lost 5 bases at V and 4 bases at J; junction bases unmatched: 4. The germline V gene has CDR1 MRHNA and CDR2 SNTAGT.

V and J are TRBV24-1 and TRBJ2-1, with D perhaps TRBD2 (6 bases). The CDR3 is 16 residues long. Germline V lookup: CDR1 KGHDR, CDR2 SFDVKD. V was pared by 4 bases and J by 4 bases, with 16 bases between. DNA of the CDR3: TGTGCCACCAGTGAGTCCGGGACTGGAAATTACAATGAGCAGTTCTTC. Translated: CATSESGTGNYNEQFF.

The chain carries TRBV5-4 and TRBJ2-2; possibly TRBD2 for D (7 bases). Germline values: CDR1 SGHNT, CDR2 YYREEE (reference sequence). The CDR3 is 15 residues long. The V and J ends lost 1 base and 5 bases respectively, with 12 bases between them. CDR3 in DNA: TGTGCCAGCAGCTTGACAGGGAGGGGTACCGGGGAGCTGTTTTTT. Residues: CASSLTGRGTGELFF. The entire variable domain, with the rest obtained from reference TRBV5-4 and TRBJ2-2, is as follows: ETGVTQSPTHLIKTRGQQVTLRCSSQSGHNTVSWYQQALGQGPQFIFQYYREEENGRGNFPPRFSGLQFPNYSSELNVNALELDDSALYLCASSLTGRGTGELFFGEGSRLTVL.

The chain couples TRBV24-1 to TRBJ1-1, with D perhaps TRBD1 (5 bases). V was trimmed by 5 bases and J by 1 base, leaving 13 bases between them. There are 15 residues in the CDR3. Germline V gives CDR1 KGHDR, CDR2 SFDVKD. The CDR3 sequence is CATSAHTQGNTEAFF. The CDR3, as DNA: TGTGCCACCAGTGCCCATACTCAGGGGAACACTGAAGCTTTCTTT.

This chain joins TRBV5-4 and TRBJ2-2; D call uncertain. V dropped 0 bases and J dropped 0 bases, with 6 bases sitting between them. Germline V CDR1 and CDR2: SGHNT, YYREEE (reference sequence). CDR3 length: 15 residues. This CDR3 reads CASSLGASNTGELFF. CDR3 nucleotide sequence: TGTGCCAGCAGCTTGGGGGCGTCGAACACCGGGGAGCTGTTTTTT.

This chain links TRBV7-8 with TRBJ2-3, with 9 bases that match TRBD1. CDR1 and CDR2 from the germline V gene are SGHVS and FQNEAQ. Germline trimming cut 4 bases from V and 0 bases from J; bases unmatched to any gene: 2. The CDR3 length is 15 residues. Here the CDR3 reads CASSSGTGSTDTQYF. The CDR3 region has the DNA TGTGCCAGCAGCTCTGGGACAGGGAGCACAGATACGCAGTATTTT.

The chain recombines TRBV27 with TRBJ1-2; weak D call: TRBD1 (5 bases). This CDR3 has 13 amino acids. V was cut by 6 bases and J by 7 bases, with 15 bases left in between. Germline V gene sequence: CDR1 MNHEY, CDR2 SMNVEV (reference sequence). CDR3 in DNA: TGTGCCAGCAGCCGGCGTAGCGGGACTGGCTACACCTTC. It specifies CASSRRSGTGYTF.

This clone appeared a single time. CDR3 protein: CASSAGSGTGELFF. The CDR3 coding sequence is TGTGCCAGCAGCGCAGGCTCCGGCACCGGGGAGCTGTTTTTT. This chain links TRBV11-2 with TRBJ2-2; D gene uncertain. Germline assignment: CDR1 SGHAT and CDR2 FQNNGV. CDR3 length equals 14 residues. V was pared by 5 bases and J by 4 bases, with 11 bases between.

The rearrangement uses TRBV9 and TRBJ2-2; a possible D gene is TRBD2 (6 bases). This CDR3 is built from 17 residues. Germline V gene sequence: CDR1 SGDLS, CDR2 YYNGEE. The V end lost 5 bases, the J end lost 0 bases, and 17 bases lay between the germline ends. As DNA, the CDR3 is TGTGCCAGCAGGAAAAACACGGGACTTACGAACACCGGGGAGCTGTTTTTT. Translation: CASRKNTGLTNTGELFF.

The V and J genes are TRBV19 and TRBJ2-1; D is perhaps TRBD2 (6 bases). V was clipped by 3 bases and J by 12 bases, with 15 bases between them. This CDR3 spans 13 amino acids. Germline V gene sequence: CDR1 LNHDA, CDR2 SQIVND (reference sequence). The CDR3 DNA follows: TGTGCCAGTAGTATCAATCAGGGAGGTTGGCAGTTCTTC. Translated, it gives CASSINQGGWQFF.